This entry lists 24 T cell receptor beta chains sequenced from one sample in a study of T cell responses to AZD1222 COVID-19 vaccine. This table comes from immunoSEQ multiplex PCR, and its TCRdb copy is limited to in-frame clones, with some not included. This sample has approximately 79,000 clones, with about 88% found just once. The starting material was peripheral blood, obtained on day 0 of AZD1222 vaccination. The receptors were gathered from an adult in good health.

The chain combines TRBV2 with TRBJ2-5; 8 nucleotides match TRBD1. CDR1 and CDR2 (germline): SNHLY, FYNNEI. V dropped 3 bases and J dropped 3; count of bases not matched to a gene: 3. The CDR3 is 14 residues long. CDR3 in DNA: TGTGCCAGCAGTGAGGTGACAGGGGAAGAGACCCAGTACTTC. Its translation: CASSEVTGEETQYF.

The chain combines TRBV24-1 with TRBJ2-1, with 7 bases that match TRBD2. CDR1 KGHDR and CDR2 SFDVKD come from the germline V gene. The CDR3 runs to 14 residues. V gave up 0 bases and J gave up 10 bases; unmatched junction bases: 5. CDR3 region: CATSDLKRGSEQFF. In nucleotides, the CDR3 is TGTGCCACCAGTGATTTGAAGCGGGGCAGCGAGCAGTTCTTC.

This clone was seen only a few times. CDR3 region: CASSPGGGLKTQYF. The CDR3 bases are TGTGCCAGCAGTCCCGGGGGCGGCCTGAAGACCCAGTACTTC. The chain links TRBV6-5 to TRBJ2-5; D assignment may be TRBD1 or TRBD2 (6 bases each). Germline values: CDR1 MNHEY, CDR2 SVGAGI. The length of the CDR3 is 14 residues. The V and J ends lost 5 bases and 6 bases respectively, with 16 bases between them.

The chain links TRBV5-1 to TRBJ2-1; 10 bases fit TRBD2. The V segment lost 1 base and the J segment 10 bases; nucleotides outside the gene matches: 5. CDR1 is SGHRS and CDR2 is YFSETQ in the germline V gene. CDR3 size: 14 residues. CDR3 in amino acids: CASSLTLAGSEQFF. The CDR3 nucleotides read TGCGCCAGCAGCTTGACACTAGCGGGAAGCGAGCAGTTCTTC.

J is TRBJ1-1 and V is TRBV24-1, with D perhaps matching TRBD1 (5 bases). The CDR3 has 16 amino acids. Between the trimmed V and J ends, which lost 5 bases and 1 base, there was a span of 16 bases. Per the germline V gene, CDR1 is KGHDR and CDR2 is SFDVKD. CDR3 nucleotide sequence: TGTGCCACCAGTGTCTTTCCGGGACGTACGAACACTGAAGCTTTCTTT. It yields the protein CATSVFPGRTNTEAFF.

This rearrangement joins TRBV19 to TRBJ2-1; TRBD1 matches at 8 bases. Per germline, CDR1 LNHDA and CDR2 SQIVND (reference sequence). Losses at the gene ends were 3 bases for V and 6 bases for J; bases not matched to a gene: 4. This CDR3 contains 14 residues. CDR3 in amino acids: CASSMGQGANEQFF. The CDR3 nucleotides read TGTGCCAGTAGTATGGGCCAGGGGGCCAATGAGCAGTTCTTC.

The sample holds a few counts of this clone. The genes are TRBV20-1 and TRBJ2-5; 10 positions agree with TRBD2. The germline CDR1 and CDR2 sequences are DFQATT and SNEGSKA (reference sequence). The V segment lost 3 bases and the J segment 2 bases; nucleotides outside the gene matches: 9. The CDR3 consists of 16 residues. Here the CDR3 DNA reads TGCAGTGCTAGTGCCCCGTTAGCGGGAGGTCAAGAGACCCAGTACTTC. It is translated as CSASAPLAGGQETQYF.

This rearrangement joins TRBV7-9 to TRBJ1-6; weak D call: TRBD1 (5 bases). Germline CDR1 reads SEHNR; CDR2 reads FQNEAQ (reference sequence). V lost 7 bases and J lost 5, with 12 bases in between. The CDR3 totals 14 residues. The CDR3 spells CASKGEIDNSPLHF. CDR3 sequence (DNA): TGTGCCAGCAAAGGGGAGATTGATAATTCACCCCTCCACTTT.

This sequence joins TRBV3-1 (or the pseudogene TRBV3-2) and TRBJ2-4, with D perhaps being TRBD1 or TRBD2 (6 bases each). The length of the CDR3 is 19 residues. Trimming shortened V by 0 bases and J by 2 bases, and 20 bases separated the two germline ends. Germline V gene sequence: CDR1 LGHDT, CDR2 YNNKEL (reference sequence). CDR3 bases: TGTGCCAGCAGCCAAGATTCCCCGGAGAGGGGGGCCTCCAAAAACATTCAGTACTTC. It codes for CASSQDSPERGASKNIQYF.

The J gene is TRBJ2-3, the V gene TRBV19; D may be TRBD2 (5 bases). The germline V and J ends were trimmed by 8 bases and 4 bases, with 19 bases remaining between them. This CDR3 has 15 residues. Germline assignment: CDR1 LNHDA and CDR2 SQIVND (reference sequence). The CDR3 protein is CASSWEQLGSDTQYF. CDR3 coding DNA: TGTGCCAGTTCGTGGGAGCAGTTGGGGTCAGATACGCAGTATTTT.

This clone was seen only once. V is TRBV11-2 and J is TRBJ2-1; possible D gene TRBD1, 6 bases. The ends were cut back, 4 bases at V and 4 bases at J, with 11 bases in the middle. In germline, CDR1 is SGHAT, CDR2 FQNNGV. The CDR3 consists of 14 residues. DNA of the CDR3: TGTGCCAGCAGCTCCGGACAGATATACAATGAGCAGTTCTTC. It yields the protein CASSSGQIYNEQFF.

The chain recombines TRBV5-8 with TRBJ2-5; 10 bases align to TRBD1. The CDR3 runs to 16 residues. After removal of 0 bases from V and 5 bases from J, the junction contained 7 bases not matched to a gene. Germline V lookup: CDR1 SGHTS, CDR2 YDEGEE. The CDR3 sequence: CASSLALDRGRETQYF. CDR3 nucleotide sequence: TGTGCCAGCAGCTTGGCCTTGGACAGGGGGAGGGAGACCCAGTACTTC.

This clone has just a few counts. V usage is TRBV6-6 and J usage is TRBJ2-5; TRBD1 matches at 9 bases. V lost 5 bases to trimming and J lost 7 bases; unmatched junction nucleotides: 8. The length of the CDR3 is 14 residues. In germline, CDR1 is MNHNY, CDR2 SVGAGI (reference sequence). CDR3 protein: CASSATGGSRTQYF. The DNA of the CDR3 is TGTGCCAGCAGTGCGACAGGGGGTTCTCGGACCCAGTACTTC.

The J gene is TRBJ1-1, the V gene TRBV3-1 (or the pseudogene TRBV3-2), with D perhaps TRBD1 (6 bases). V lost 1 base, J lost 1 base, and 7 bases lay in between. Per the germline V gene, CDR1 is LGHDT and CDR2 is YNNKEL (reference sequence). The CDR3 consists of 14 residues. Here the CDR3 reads CASSQGTENTEAFF. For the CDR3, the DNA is TGTGCCAGCAGCCAAGGGACAGAGAACACTGAAGCTTTCTTT.

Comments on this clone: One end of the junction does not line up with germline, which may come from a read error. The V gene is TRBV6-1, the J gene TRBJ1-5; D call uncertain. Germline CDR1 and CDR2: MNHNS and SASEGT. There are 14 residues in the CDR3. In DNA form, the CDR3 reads TGTGCCAGCCGTGATTGGGCCGGCAATCAGCCCCAGCATTTT. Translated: CASRDWAGNQPQHF.

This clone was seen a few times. CDR3 protein: CSASPQTQYF. CDR3 DNA sequence: TGCAGTGCTAGCCCCCAGACCCAGTACTTC. This rearrangement joins TRBV20-1 to TRBJ2-5; D unclear. The germline CDR1 and CDR2 sequences are DFQATT and SNEGSKA (reference sequence). This CDR3 contains 10 residues. V lost 3 bases, J lost 6 bases, and 5 bases lay in between.

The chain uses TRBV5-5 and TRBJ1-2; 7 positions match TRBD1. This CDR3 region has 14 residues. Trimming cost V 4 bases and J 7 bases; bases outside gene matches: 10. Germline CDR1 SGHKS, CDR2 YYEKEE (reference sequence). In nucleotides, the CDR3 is TGTGCCAGCAGCGGCCAACAGGGGCGACGTGGCTACACCTTC. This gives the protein CASSGQQGRRGYTF. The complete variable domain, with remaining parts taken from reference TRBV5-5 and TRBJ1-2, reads DAGVTQSPTHLIKTRGQQVTLRCSPISGHKSVSWYQQVLGQGPQFIFQYYEKEERGRGNFPDRFSARQFPNYSSELNVNALLLGDSALYLCASSGQQGRRGYTFGSGTRLTVV.

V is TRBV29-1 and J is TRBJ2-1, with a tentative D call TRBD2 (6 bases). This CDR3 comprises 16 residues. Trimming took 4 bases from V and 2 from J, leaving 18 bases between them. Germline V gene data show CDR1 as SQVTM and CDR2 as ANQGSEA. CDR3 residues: CSVVPYGGRAYNEQFF. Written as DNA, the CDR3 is TGCAGCGTTGTCCCCTATGGGGGGAGAGCCTACAATGAGCAGTTCTTC.

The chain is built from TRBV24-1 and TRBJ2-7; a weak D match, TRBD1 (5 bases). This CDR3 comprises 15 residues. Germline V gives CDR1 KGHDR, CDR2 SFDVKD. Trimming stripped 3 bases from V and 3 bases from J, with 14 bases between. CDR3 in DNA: TGTGCCACCAGTGATGCCAGGGCAACTATCTACGAGCAGTACTTC. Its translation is CATSDARATIYEQYF.

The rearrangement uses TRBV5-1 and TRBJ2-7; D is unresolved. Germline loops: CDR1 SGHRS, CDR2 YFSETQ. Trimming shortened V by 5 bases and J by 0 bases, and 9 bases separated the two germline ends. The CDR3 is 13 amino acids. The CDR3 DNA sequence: TGCGCCAGCAGTGGCACGCCCTCCTACGAGCAGTACTTC. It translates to CASSGTPSYEQYF.

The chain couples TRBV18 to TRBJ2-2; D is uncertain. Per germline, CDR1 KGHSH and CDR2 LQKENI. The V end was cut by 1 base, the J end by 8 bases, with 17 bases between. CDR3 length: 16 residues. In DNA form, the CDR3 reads TGTGCCAGCTCACCACAGGACCCGTCGGTGTCAGGGGAGCTGTTTTTT. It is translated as CASSPQDPSVSGELFF.

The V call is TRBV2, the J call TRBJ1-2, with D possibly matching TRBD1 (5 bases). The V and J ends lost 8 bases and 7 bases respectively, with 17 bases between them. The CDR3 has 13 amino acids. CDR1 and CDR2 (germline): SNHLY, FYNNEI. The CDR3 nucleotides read TGTGCCAGCTTAAGCGATGCGGGGGTTGGCTACACCTTC. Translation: CASLSDAGVGYTF.

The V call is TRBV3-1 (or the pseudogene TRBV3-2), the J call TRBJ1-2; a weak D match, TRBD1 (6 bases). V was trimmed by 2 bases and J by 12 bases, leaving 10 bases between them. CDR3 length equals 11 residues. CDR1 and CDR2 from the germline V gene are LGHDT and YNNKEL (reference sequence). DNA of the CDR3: TGTGCCAGCAGCCAACAGGGGAGTAACACCTTC. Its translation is CASSQQGSNTF.

This CDR3 reads CASSEIQGGPQHF. The CDR3 DNA reads TGTGCCAGCAGCGAAATTCAGGGAGGTCCCCAGCATTTT. The V and J genes are TRBV2 and TRBJ1-5, with D possibly being TRBD1 (5 bases). CDR3 length: 13 residues. V gave up 6 bases and J gave up 10 bases, with 16 bases separating them. Germline V lookup: CDR1 SNHLY, CDR2 FYNNEI. The variable domain in full, completed from reference TRBV2 and TRBJ1-5, reads EPEVTQTPSHQVTQMGQEVILRCVPISNHLYFYWYRQILGQKVEFLVSFYNNEISEKSEIFDDQFSVERPDGSNFTLKIRSTKLEDSAMYFCASSEIQGGPQHFGDGTRLSIL.